These T cell receptor beta chains were read from a single sample in a study of blood T cell repertoires in COVID-19. Profiling relied on immunoSEQ multiplex PCR, and the TCRdb table lists in-frame clones only, not all of them. The sample has some 240,000 clones, over 70% seen once. Specimen: peripheral blood. The receptors derive from a woman between 65 and 79 years old with acute or convalescent COVID-19. CDR3s include the opening cysteine and the closing phenylalanine or tryptophan. Fields, in order: clone size, V gene, J gene, D gene, CDR3 DNA, CDR3 protein. The D gene is left open where the match is weak. Not all rows give a size; the values are once, few, many and, for expanded clones, a class.

>.|TRBV5-1|TRBJ1-6|TRBD1
TGCGCCAGCAGCTCTGGGACAGGTCGGTCACCCCTCCACTTT
CASSSGTGRSPLHF
>.|TRBV25-1|TRBJ2-1|.
TGTGCCAGCAGTGAAGTCGGGAGTTCCTACAATGAGCAGTTCTTC
CASSEVGSSYNEQFF
>.|TRBV18|TRBJ1-2|.
TGTGCCAGCTCACCAATGGGCGGGGGCGATGGCTACACCTTC
CASSPMGGGDGYTF
>.|TRBV9|TRBJ1-6|TRBD1
TGTGCCAGCAGCGTCTTTCAGGGGGCGGGTTCACCCCTCCACTTT
CASSVFQGAGSPLHF
>few|TRBV2|TRBJ2-5|.
TGTGCCAGCAGCCCTGGGCCAGCCCTTGGGACCCAGTACTTC
CASSPGPALGTQYF
>.|TRBV4-1|TRBJ2-1|.
TGCGCCAGCAGCCAAGCCCTGACAAGGACTGGGAACAATGAGCAGTTCTTC
CASSQALTRTGNNEQFF
>.|TRBV4-1|TRBJ2-3|.
TGCGCCAGCAGCCCTAGCACAGCCACAGATACGCAGTATTTT
CASSPSTATDTQYF
>once|TRBV29-1|TRBJ1-5|.
TGCAGCGTAAGAGTGCGGAAAATCAGCAATCAGCCCCAGCATTTT
CSVRVRKISNQPQHF
>.|TRBV7-3|TRBJ2-3|.
TGTGCCAGCAGCGCCTCCGGGACAGATACGCAGTATTTT
CASSASGTDTQYF
>.|TRBV24-1|TRBJ2-2|.
TGTGCCACCAGTGACCCCCGGACAGTGGCCGGGGAGCTGTTTTTT
CATSDPRTVAGELFF
>.|TRBV5-5|TRBJ2-7|TRBD1
TGTGCCAGCAGCTCGTACAGGGGCGAGCAGTACTTC
CASSSYRGEQYF
>.|TRBV6-5|TRBJ1-5|.
TGTGCCAGCAGTCCCCGGGGAGGCCCGGAGCCCCAGCATTTT
CASSPRGGPEPQHF
>.|TRBV6-5|TRBJ2-2|TRBD1
TGTGCCAGCCGGGGACAGCAGAACACCGGGGAGCTGTTTTTT
CASRGQQNTGELFF
>.|TRBV21-1|TRBJ2-5|.
TGTGCCAGCAGGCCCACAGGGTGGGAGACCCAGTACTTC
CASRPTGWETQYF
>.|TRBV25-1|TRBJ1-5|TRBD1
TGTGCCAGCAGTGAATTACCCCAGGGGGCGAAGACCAATCAGCCCCAGCATTTT
CASSELPQGAKTNQPQHF
>.|TRBV5-1|TRBJ1-6|TRBD1
TGCGCCAGCAGCCTGAACCCCGGGACAGATAATTCACCCCTCCACTTT
CASSLNPGTDNSPLHF
>few|TRBV4-1|TRBJ1-5|.
TGCGCCAGCAGCCAAGATCTAGGAGGCTCGGGAGATCAGCCCCAGCATTTT
CASSQDLGGSGDQPQHF
>.|TRBV7-2|TRBJ1-1|.
TGTGCCAGCAGCTTAAAGGGGGGGCGGGTTGAAGCTTTCTTT
CASSLKGGRVEAFF
>once|TRBV30|TRBJ2-5|.
TGTGCCTGGAGTTCCAACAGCCGTATCGAGACCCAGTACTTC
CAWSSNSRIETQYF
>.|TRBV2|TRBJ2-1|TRBD2
TGTGCCAGCAGTGAAAGCGGGGTGGTGGGCAATGAGCAGTTCTTC
CASSESGVVGNEQFF
>.|TRBV25-1|TRBJ1-6|TRBD1
TGTGCCAGCAGAGGACAGGGGGATAATTCACCCCTCCACTTT
CASRGQGDNSPLHF
>.|TRBV24-1|TRBJ2-7|TRBD1
TGTGCCACCAGTGATTCTGAGACAGGGACGGACTACGAGCAGTACTTC
CATSDSETGTDYEQYF
>.|TRBV5-1|TRBJ1-1|.
TGCGCCAGCAGCTTTACAGGGCTTGAAGCTTTCTTT
CASSFTGLEAFF
>.|TRBV10-3|TRBJ2-1|TRBD2
TGTGCCATCGGTAGCGGGGTGGCCTCCTACAATGAGCAGTTCTTC
CAIGSGVASYNEQFF
>.|TRBV4-3|TRBJ2-7|TRBD2
TGCGCCAGCAGTCGTAGCGGGGACTCCTACGAGCAGTACTTC
CASSRSGDSYEQYF
>.|TRBV7-8|TRBJ2-3|TRBD2
TGTGCCAGCAGCTTGCCACTAGCGGGGGGCGGAGATACGCAGTATTTT
CASSLPLAGGGDTQYF
>.|TRBV7-2|TRBJ2-3|TRBD2
TGTGCCAGCAGCAGACAGCGGGGGGCAGGGGATACGCAGTATTTT
CASSRQRGAGDTQYF
>once|TRBV6-2/TRBV6-3|TRBJ2-2|TRBD2
TGTGCCAGCAGTTACTCGGTGAATGGTCTGGCTAGCGGGGATGGCGGGGAGCTGTTTTTT
CASSYSVNGLASGDGGELFF
>.|TRBV19|TRBJ2-4|.
TGTGCCAGTAGTCCCCACCCGCTAGCGGCCAAAAACATTCAGTACTTC
CASSPHPLAAKNIQYF
>.|TRBV2|TRBJ2-2|TRBD2
TGTGCCAGCAGTGTCCTGACTAGCGGGGGGGCCATGGCCGGGGAGCTGTTTTTT
CASSVLTSGGAMAGELFF
>.|TRBV10-3|TRBJ2-5|TRBD1
TGTGCCATCAATAGGGACAGGGGTCAGCAGACCCAGTACTTC
CAINRDRGQQTQYF
>.|TRBV18|TRBJ1-4|.
TGTGCCAGCTCACCACGAGAATATAATGAAAAACTGTTTTTT
CASSPREYNEKLFF
>.|TRBV27|TRBJ1-1|TRBD1
TGTGCCAGCAGTTTTACAGGGGGCTACACTGAAGCTTTCTTT
CASSFTGGYTEAFF
>.|TRBV3-1/TRBV3-2|TRBJ2-5|TRBD2
TGTGCCAGCAGCCTACGAACTAGCGGGGGGAGGGAGACCCAGTACTTC
CASSLRTSGGRETQYF
>few|TRBV18|TRBJ1-4|TRBD1
TGTGCCAGCTCACGGACAGGGGGGAGAGAAAAACTGTTTTTT
CASSRTGGREKLFF
>.|TRBV24-1|TRBJ2-3|TRBD2
TGTGCCACCAGGGGCCTAGCGGGGTCCACAGATACGCAGTATTTT
CATRGLAGSTDTQYF
>.|TRBV11-2|TRBJ1-1|.
TGTGCCAGCAGCTTAGATTACCCGGGCCGGGACTTGAAAGCTTTCTTT
CASSLDYPGRDLKAFF
>.|TRBV6-6|TRBJ1-6|TRBD1
TGTGCCAGCAGACCCCAGGGGGCTTCCTATAATTCACCCCTCCACTTT
CASRPQGASYNSPLHF
>.|TRBV7-2|TRBJ2-1|TRBD2
TGTGCCAGCAGCTTAGAACAAGCGGGGGGGCAGGGTTCTGAGCAGTTCTTC
CASSLEQAGGQGSEQFF
>.|TRBV6-2/TRBV6-3|TRBJ2-3|TRBD1
TGTGCCAGCAGTCAACAGGGGGCAAGTACAGATACGCAGTATTTT
CASSQQGASTDTQYF
>.|TRBV18|TRBJ2-2|.
TGTGCCAGCTCACCACCGGCAGGCGGGGAGGCCGGGGAGCTGTTTTTT
CASSPPAGGEAGELFF
>.|TRBV5-4|TRBJ2-5|TRBD1
TGTGCCAGCAGCAGGACAGGGCAAGAGACCCAGTACTTC
CASSRTGQETQYF
>.|TRBV12-3/TRBV12-4|TRBJ2-5|.
TGTGCCAGCAGCCTTCAGATTCAAGAGACCCAGTACTTC
CASSLQIQETQYF
>once|TRBV20-1|TRBJ2-5|.
TGCAGTGCTAGTAGAGGGGGGGCCGTCGGGACCCAGTACTTC
CSASRGGAVGTQYF
>.|TRBV2|TRBJ2-2|TRBD1
TGTGCCAGCAGTGCCCGGGACAGGGGGTATTTCGGGGAGCTGTTTTTT
CASSARDRGYFGELFF
>.|TRBV15|TRBJ2-1|.
TGTGCCACCAGCACCGGGGAAGGGTTATCACGAGAGCAGTTCTTC
CATSTGEGLSREQFF
>.|TRBV12-3/TRBV12-4|TRBJ1-2|TRBD1
TGTGCCAGCAGTTACAGGGGAGATGGCTACACCTTC
CASSYRGDGYTF
>.|TRBV18|TRBJ2-2|TRBD1
TGTGCCAGCTCACCGACCGGGACAGGGTCGAACACCGGGGAGCTGTTTTTT
CASSPTGTGSNTGELFF
>.|TRBV2|TRBJ2-7|TRBD1
TGTGCCAGCAGGGACAGGGTTGGCGAGCAGTACTTC
CASRDRVGEQYF
>.|TRBV9|TRBJ1-2|TRBD1
TGTGCCAGCAGCCCATGGACAGGGTCGACGGGAGGCTACACCTTC
CASSPWTGSTGGYTF
>.|TRBV7-2|TRBJ2-5|.
TGTGCCAGCAGCTTAATTCCAGGCCAAGCTAAAGAGACCCAGTACTTC
CASSLIPGQAKETQYF
>.|TRBV5-1|TRBJ2-7|.
TGCGCCAGCAAAGTCGGAGATAGCTCCTACGAGCAGTACTTC
CASKVGDSSYEQYF
>.|TRBV3-1/TRBV3-2|TRBJ1-1|TRBD1
TGTGCCAGCAGCGCAACCCAGGGGGACACTGAAGCTTTCTTT
CASSATQGDTEAFF
>.|TRBV19|TRBJ1-3|.
TGTGCCAGTAGGACCCAGGGATCTGTTGGAAACACCATATATTTT
CASRTQGSVGNTIYF
>.|TRBV2|TRBJ2-1|.
TGTGCCAGCGGCGGGGTTAGCTCCTACAATGAGCAGTTCTTC
CASGGVSSYNEQFF
>.|TRBV9|TRBJ2-1|.
TGTGCCAGCAGCCGTAGGTGGGGAGTAGGCAATGAGCAGTTCTTC
CASSRRWGVGNEQFF
>.|TRBV21-1|TRBJ2-1|.
TGTGCCAGCCAACAGGGACTAGCGGGGGAGAACTACAATGAGCAGTTCTTC
CASQQGLAGENYNEQFF